Sequencing of this T cell receptor (beta chain) was carried out in a study of blood T cell repertoires in COVID-19. Overall study context: PBMCs, B-cell-depleted T cells, or T cells provided the cDNA or gDNA that made up the material.

Sequencing used immunoSEQ multiplex PCR; TCRdb keeps in-frame clones, though not all of them. The sample lists some 370,000 clones, roughly 90% seen once, with 6.5% in the top ten. This CDR3 spans 17 amino acids. Germline lookup yields CDR1 KGHSH and CDR2 LQKENI. J lost 3 bases, V lost 0 bases, and 4 bases had no gene match. This clone has a single count. The sequenced material came from peripheral blood. The sequence was collected from a man younger than 30 with active or convalescent COVID-19. V usage is TRBV18 and J usage is TRBJ1-5; 11 nucleotides align to TRBD1. The CDR3 region is CASSPPGDRGFNQPQHF. The CDR3 DNA follows: TGTGCCAGCTCACCACCGGGGGACAGGGGGTTCAATCAGCCCCAGCATTTT.